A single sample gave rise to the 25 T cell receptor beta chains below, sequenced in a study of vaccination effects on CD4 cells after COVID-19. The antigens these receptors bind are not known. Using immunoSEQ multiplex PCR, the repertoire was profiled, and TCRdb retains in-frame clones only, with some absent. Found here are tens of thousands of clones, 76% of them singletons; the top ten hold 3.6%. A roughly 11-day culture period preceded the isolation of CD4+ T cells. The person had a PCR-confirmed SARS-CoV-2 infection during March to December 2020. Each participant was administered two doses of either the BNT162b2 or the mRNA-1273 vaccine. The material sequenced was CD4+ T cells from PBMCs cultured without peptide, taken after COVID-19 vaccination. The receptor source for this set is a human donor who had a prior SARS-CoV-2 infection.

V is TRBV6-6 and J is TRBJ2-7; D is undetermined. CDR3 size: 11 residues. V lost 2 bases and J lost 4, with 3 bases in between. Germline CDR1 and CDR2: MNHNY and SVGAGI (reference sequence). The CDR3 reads CASSYQYEQYF. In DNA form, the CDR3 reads TGTGCCAGCAGTTACCAATACGAGCAGTACTTC.

The CDR3 nucleotides read TGTGCCAGCGGCACTCACCTGGGGGAAGAGACCCAGTACTTC. Its translation: CASGTHLGEETQYF. The chain is built from TRBV11-2 and TRBJ2-5; D might be TRBD1 or TRBD2, each matching 5 bases. The CDR3 contains 14 residues. Germline V CDR1 and CDR2: SGHAT, FQNNGV. V lost 8 bases and J 3 bases, leaving 16 bases between the germline ends.

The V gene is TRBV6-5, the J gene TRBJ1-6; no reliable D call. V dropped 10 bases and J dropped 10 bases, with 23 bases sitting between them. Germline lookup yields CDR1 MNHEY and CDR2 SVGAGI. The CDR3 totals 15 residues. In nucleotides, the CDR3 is TGTGCCATCAAATCCCCCGCCGGGTGGGGATCACCCCTCCACTTT. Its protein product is CAIKSPAGWGSPLHF.

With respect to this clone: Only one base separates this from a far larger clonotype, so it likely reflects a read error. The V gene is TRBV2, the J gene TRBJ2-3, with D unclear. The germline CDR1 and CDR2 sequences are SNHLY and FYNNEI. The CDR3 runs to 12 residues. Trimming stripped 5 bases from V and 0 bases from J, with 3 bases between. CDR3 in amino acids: CASSFSTDTQYF. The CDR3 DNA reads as TGTGCCAGCAGTTTTAGCACAGATACGCAGTATTTT.

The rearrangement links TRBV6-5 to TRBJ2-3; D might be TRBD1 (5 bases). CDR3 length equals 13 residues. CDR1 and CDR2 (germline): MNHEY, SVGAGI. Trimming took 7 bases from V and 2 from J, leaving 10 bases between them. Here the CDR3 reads CASIRQNTDTQYF. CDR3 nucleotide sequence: TGTGCCAGCATAAGACAGAACACAGATACGCAGTATTTT.

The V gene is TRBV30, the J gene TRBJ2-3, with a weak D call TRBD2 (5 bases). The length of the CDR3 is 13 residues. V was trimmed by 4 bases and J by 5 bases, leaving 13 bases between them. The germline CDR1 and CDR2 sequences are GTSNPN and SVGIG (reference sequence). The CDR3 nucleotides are TGTGCCTGGAATACAGAACTAGGAGATACGCAGTATTTT. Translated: CAWNTELGDTQYF.

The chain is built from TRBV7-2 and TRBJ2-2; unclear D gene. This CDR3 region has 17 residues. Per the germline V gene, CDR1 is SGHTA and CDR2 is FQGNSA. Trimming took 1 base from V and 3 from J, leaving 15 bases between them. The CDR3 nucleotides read TGTGCCAGCAGCTTAGTCGGAAGGGTGGGCGACACCGGGGAGCTGTTTTTT. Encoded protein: CASSLVGRVGDTGELFF.

The CDR3 region is CASSLTQGSQETQYF. In DNA form, the CDR3 reads TGTGCCAGCAGCTTAACACAGGGGTCTCAAGAGACCCAGTACTTC. The chain couples TRBV5-6 to TRBJ2-5; 7 bases agree with TRBD1. Germline loops: CDR1 SGHDT, CDR2 YYEEEE. V was clipped by 2 bases and J by 2 bases; unmatched bases: 6. This CDR3 comprises 15 residues.

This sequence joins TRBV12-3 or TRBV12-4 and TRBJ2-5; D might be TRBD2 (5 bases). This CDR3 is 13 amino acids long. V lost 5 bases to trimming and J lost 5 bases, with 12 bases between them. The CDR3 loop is CASSHLGAETQYF. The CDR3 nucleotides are TGTGCCAGCAGTCATTTGGGAGCGGAGACCCAGTACTTC.

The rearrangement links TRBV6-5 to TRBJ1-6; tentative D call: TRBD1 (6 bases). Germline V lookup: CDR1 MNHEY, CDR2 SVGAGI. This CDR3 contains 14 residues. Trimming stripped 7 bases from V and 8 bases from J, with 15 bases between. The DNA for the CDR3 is TGTGCCAGCACCGAGTACTACAGGGATTCACCCCTCCACTTT. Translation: CASTEYYRDSPLHF.

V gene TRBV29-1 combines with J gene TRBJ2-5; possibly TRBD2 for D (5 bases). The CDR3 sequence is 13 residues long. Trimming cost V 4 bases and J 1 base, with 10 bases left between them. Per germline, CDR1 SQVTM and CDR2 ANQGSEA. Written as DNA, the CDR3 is TGCAGCGTTGTTCGGGGTCCCCAAGAGACCCAGTACTTC. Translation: CSVVRGPQETQYF.

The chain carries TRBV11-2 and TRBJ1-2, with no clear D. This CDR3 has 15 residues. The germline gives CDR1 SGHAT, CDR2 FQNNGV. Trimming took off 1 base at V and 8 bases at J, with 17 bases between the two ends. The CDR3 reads CASSLVGPAYGGYTF. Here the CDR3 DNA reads TGTGCCAGCAGCTTAGTAGGTCCAGCTTACGGCGGCTACACCTTC.

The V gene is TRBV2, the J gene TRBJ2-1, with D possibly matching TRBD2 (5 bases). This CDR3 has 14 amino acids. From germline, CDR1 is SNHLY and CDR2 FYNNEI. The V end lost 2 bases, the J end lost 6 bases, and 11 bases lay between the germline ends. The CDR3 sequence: CASSERRTINEQFF. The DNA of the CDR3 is TGTGCCAGCAGTGAACGGAGGACGATCAATGAGCAGTTCTTC.

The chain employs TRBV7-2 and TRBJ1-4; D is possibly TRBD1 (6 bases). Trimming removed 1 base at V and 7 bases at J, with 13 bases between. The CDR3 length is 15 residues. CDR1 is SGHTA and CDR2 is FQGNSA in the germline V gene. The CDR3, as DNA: TGTGCCAGCAGCTTAGACTGGGGGGCGGGTGAAAAACTGTTTTTT. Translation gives CASSLDWGAGEKLFF.

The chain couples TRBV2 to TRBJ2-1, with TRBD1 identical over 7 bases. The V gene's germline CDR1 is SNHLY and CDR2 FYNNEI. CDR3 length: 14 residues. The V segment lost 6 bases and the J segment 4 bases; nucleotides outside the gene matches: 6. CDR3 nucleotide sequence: TGTGCCAGCAGCCAACAGGGGTCATACAATGAGCAGTTCTTC. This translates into CASSQQGSYNEQFF.

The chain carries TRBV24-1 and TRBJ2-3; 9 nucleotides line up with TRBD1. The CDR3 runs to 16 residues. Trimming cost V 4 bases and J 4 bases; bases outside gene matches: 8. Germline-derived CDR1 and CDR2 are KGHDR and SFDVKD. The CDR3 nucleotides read TGTGCCACCAGTGACATCCGGGACAGGGAGTCAGATACGCAGTATTTT. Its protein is CATSDIRDRESDTQYF.

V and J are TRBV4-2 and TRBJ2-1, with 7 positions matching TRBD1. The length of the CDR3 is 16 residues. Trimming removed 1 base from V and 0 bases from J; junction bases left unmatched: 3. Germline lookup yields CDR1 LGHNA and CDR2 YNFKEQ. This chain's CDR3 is CASSQGGGNSYNEQFF. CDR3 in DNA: TGTGCCAGCAGCCAAGGAGGGGGCAACTCCTACAATGAGCAGTTCTTC.

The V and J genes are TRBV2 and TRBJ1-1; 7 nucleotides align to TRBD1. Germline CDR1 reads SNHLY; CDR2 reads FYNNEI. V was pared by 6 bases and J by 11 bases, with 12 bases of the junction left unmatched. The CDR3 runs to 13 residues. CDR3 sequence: CASRGWGQSRAFF. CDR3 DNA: TGTGCCAGCAGAGGATGGGGACAGTCTAGGGCTTTCTTT.

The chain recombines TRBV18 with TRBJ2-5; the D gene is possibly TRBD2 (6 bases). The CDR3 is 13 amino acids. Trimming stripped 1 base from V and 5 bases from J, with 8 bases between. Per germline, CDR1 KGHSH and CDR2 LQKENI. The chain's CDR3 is CASSPQGTETQYF. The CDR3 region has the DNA TGTGCCAGCTCACCACAGGGGACTGAGACCCAGTACTTC. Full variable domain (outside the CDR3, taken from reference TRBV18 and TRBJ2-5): NAGVMQNPRHLVRRRGQEARLRCSPMKGHSHVYWYRQLPEEGLKFMVYLQKENIIDESGMPKERFSAEFPKEGPSILRIQQVVRGDSAAYFCASSPQGTETQYFGPGTRLLVL.

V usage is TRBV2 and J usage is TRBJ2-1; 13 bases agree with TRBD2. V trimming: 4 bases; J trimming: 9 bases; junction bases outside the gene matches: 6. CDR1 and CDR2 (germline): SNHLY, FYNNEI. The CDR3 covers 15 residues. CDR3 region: CASSGLLAGGSEQFF. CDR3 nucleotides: TGTGCCAGCAGTGGACTACTAGCGGGAGGGTCTGAGCAGTTCTTC.

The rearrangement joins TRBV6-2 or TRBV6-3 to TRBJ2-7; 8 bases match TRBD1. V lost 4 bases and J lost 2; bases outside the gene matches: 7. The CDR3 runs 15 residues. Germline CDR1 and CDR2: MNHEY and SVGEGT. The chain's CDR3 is CASSLGTGETYEQYF. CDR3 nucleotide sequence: TGTGCCAGCAGTTTAGGGACAGGAGAAACCTACGAGCAGTACTTC.

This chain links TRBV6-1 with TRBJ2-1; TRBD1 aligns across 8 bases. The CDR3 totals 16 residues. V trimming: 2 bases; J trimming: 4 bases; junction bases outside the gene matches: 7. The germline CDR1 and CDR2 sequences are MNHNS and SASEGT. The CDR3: CASSEFGGTGYNEQFF. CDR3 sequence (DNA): TGTGCCAGCAGTGAATTTGGCGGGACAGGTTACAATGAGCAGTTCTTC.

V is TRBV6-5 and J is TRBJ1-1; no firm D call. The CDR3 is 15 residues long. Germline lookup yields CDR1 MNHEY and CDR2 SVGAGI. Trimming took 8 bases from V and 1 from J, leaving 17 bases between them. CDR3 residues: CASLLGRLPNTEAFF. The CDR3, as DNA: TGTGCCAGCCTTTTAGGGCGTCTTCCGAACACTGAAGCTTTCTTT.

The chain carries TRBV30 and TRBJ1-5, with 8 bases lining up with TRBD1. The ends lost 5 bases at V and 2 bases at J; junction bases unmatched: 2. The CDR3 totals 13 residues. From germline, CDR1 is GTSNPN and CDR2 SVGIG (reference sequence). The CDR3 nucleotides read TGTGCCTGGGGGGGACAGGGCAATCAGCCCCAGCATTTT. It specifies CAWGGQGNQPQHF.

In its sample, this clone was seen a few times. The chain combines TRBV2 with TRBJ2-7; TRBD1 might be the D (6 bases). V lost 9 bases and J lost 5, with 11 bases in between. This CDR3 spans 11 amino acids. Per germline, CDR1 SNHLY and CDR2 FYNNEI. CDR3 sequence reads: CASTTGHEQYF. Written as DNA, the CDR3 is TGTGCCAGTACAACAGGGCACGAGCAGTACTTC.